These T cell receptor beta chains were read from a single sample in a study of blood T cells in healthy people across ages. TCRdb passed the 5' RACE reads through MiXCR, listing each CDR3 protein once. The data hold hundreds of thousands of distinct CDR3 sequences, with about 61% observed a single time. The sequenced material came from blood. All receptors come from a man aged 40-55 years in good health. CDR3s include the opening cysteine and the closing phenylalanine or tryptophan. The D gene is left open where the match is weak.

D | J | V | CDR3
NA | TRBJ2-5 | TRBV20-1 | CSARAGAPLTTQYF
NA | TRBJ2-7 | TRBV9 | CASSVDGAEPTYEQYF
NA | TRBJ2-5 | TRBV5-1 | CASRLGQEETQYF
TRBD2 | TRBJ2-7 | TRBV20-1 | CSASTSGREYSYEQYF
NA | TRBJ1-2 | TRBV6-5 | CASSRGPSYGYTF
TRBD1 | TRBJ2-1 | TRBV7-9 | CASSAVQGAYNEQFF
NA | TRBJ1-2 | TRBV29-1 | CSVEGSGGYGYTF
TRBD2 | TRBJ2-4 | TRBV9 | CASSRLGGTGLTYF
NA | TRBJ2-3 | TRBV5-1 | CASSFKGDRSTDTQYF
TRBD2 | TRBJ2-5 | TRBV29-1 | CSVAGVGTSQETQYF
NA | TRBJ2-7 | TRBV5-1 | CASSPDTYEQYF
TRBD2 | TRBJ2-1 | TRBV29-1 | CSAALAGTYNEQFF
NA | TRBJ2-4 | TRBV20-1 | CGARDWSQGEQYF
TRBD1 | TRBJ2-1 | TRBV4-1 | CASSHAWQGAVIDEQFF
NA | TRBJ2-5 | TRBV29-1 | CSVEGGSGQETQYF
NA | TRBJ2-7 | TRBV15 | CATSRGQGSREQYF
TRBD1 | TRBJ1-2 | TRBV28 | CAVDRGKGVFGYTF
TRBD1 | TRBJ2-5 | TRBV5-6 | CASSYQGQGEETQYF
NA | NA | TRBV5-1 | CASSGDGTGTQYF
NA | TRBJ2-5 | TRBV7-3 | CASSLTIGDWETQYF
NA | TRBJ2-1 | TRBV6-1 | CASSERKQSLFNNEQFF
TRBD1 | NA | TRBV28 | CASTPGQISWGLYEQYF
NA | TRBJ2-7 | TRBV29-1 | CSVEVGGTYEQYF
NA | TRBJ2-3 | TRBV9 | CASSVGGYGDTQYF
NA | TRBJ1-6 | TRBV7-9 | CASSLSRLQGPNYNSPLHF
TRBD1 | TRBJ1-1 | TRBV4-1 | CASSQRTLLTGRLNTEAFF
NA | TRBJ2-3 | TRBV24-1 | CATSDHGSGLTDTQYF
NA | TRBJ2-5 | TRBV7-2 | CASSLEGRMTGETQYF
NA | TRBJ1-1 | TRBV27 | CASSLYRANTEAFF
TRBD2 | TRBJ2-1 | TRBV20-1 | CSARGGLAGDNVQFF
NA | TRBJ1-2 | TRBV10-3 | CAISESRTEPNYGYTF
TRBD1 | TRBJ2-7 | TRBV7-9 | CASTRTGAYEQYF
NA | TRBJ2-5 | TRBV29-1 | CSVEGDNQETQYF
NA | TRBJ2-3 | TRBV27 | CASSLHRYSTDTQYF
NA | TRBJ2-1 | TRBV9 | CASSARTDSNEQFF
NA | TRBJ2-3 | TRBV7-9 | CASIVAELSTDTQYF
NA | TRBJ2-3 | TRBV7-9 | CASSRISDTQYF
TRBD1 | TRBJ2-5 | TRBV12-5 | CASGLGTGGVKETQYF
NA | TRBJ2-1 | TRBV5-1 | CASTQVRNEQFF
NA | TRBJ1-1 | TRBV9 | CASSVGGGVGIAFF
TRBD1 | TRBJ2-5 | TRBV27 | CASSFLGQGQETQYF
NA | TRBJ1-2 | TRBV7-9 | CASSGRRGGNYGYTF
NA | TRBJ2-7 | TRBV29-1 | CSVVCRAWSYEQYF
TRBD2 | TRBJ2-5 | TRBV12-3/TRBV12-4 | CASTQSGGGETQYF
NA | TRBJ2-1 | TRBV7-2 | CASSLSLRGSPNEQFF
NA | TRBJ1-6 | TRBV12-3/TRBV12-4 | CASSLGGNSPLHF
NA | TRBJ1-2 | TRBV5-6 | CASSVGAGYGYTF
NA | TRBJ2-2 | TRBV9 | CASSPWGAADTGELFF
TRBD1 | TRBJ1-5 | TRBV12-3/TRBV12-4 | CASSLDQGAGQPQHF